This T cell receptor beta chain was captured in a study of a mutant IDH1 vaccine in newly diagnosed glioma. Documented time point: week 11, during vaccination. Every vaccine dose comprised 300 ug of mutant IDH1 20-mer peptide plus topical imiquimod. CDR1 and CDR2 (germline): MRHNA, SNTAGT. The V and J ends lost 6 bases and 3 bases respectively, with 11 bases between them. This CDR3 is 13 amino acids long. As to this clone: What it binds is unknown.

Data came from immunoSEQ multiplex PCR; TCRdb stores just in-frame clones and leaves some out. The sample lists tens of thousands of clones, around 80% occurring once. V gene TRBV6-4 combines with J gene TRBJ1-1; no definite D call. The specimen was PBMCs, collected from a glioma patient whose treatment included an IDH1 peptide vaccine. The sequence was obtained from a man aged 50 or older with glioma. Here the CDR3 reads CASRITSDTEAFF. In DNA form, the CDR3 reads TGTGCCAGCAGAATCACGTCGGACACTGAAGCTTTCTTT.